This TCR beta chain was found in a study of regulatory T cells in long-lasting Graves disease. The time point: persistent/refractory GD, antithyroid drugs over 5 years with positive TRAb. Following extraction of RNA from PBMCs, that RNA was used to make the TCR library. Arm-PCR of CDR3 regions and iRepertoire HTBI primers were the basis on which TCR beta libraries were built. TCRdb used MiXCR to reprocess the multiplex PCR reads, holding one entry per CDR3 protein. Of about 340,000 distinct CDR3 sequences in the sample, about 20% are singletons; the top ten hold about 29%. The CDR3 runs 14 residues. V dropped 3 bases and J dropped 4 bases, with 12 bases sitting between them. Germline V lookup: CDR1 DFQATT, CDR2 SNEGSKA (reference sequence). The table lists this clonotype with many counts.

The starting material was peripheral blood mononuclear cells (PBMCs), obtained when the disease was refractory, from a patient treated with antithyroid drugs. This TCR came from a female donor with Graves disease. The chain combines TRBV20-1 with TRBJ2-2; a weak D match, TRBD2 (7 bases). The CDR3: CSASAGAGTGELFF. DNA for the CDR3: TGCAGTGCTAGTGCGGGGGCAGGCACCGGGGAGCTGTTTTTT.